These 10 T cell receptor beta chains were all obtained from the same sample, sequenced in a study of blood T cells in healthy people across ages. Through a sample-barcoded 5' primer and a J-beta primer mix, a second PCR was run for roughly 6 to 12 cycles. From the 5' RACE reads, TCRdb called clonotypes with MiXCR, one entry per CDR3 protein. The sample consists of around 1,000,000 distinct CDR3 sequences, less than 25% of them appearing once. The data also belong to a second study, concerning T cells of mothers and their children.

Sequenced: blood. The origin of the receptors is a girl between 2 and 10 years old in good health.

This chain connects TRBV28 to TRBJ2-3; 8 bases line up with TRBD2. This CDR3 spans 13 amino acids. V shed 5 bases, J shed 5 bases, and the junction held 3 bases outside the gene matches. Germline assignment: CDR1 MDHEN and CDR2 SYDVKM. This chain's CDR3 is CASSPGTRDTQYF. As DNA, the CDR3 is TGTGCCAGCAGTCCCGGGACTAGAGATACGCAGTATTTT.

This clonotype was counted a few times. This rearrangement joins TRBV20-1 to TRBJ2-3; 8 nucleotides agree with TRBD2. Per germline, CDR1 DFQATT and CDR2 SNEGSKA (reference sequence). J lost 4 bases, V lost 3 bases, and 6 bases had no gene match. The CDR3 extends over 14 amino acids. The CDR3 loop is CSASASGRADTQYF. CDR3 bases: TGCAGTGCTAGTGCCAGCGGGAGAGCAGATACGCAGTATTTT.

The CDR3 DNA is TGTGCCAGCAGGGCCTATTTCGGGCTAGAGGATGAGCAGTTCTTC. It specifies CASRAYFGLEDEQFF. The chain recombines TRBV2 with TRBJ2-1; unclear D gene. In germline, CDR1 is SNHLY, CDR2 FYNNEI. Deletions cut 6 bases from V and 8 bases from J, with 20 bases between. This CDR3 comprises 15 residues.

This clonotype was observed a few times. The CDR3 spells CASTPPGDTEAFF. The CDR3 coding sequence is TGTGCCAGCACCCCACCGGGTGACACTGAAGCTTTCTTT. This chain uses TRBV9 with TRBJ1-1, with D hard to call. The CDR3 extends over 13 amino acids. V was shortened by 6 bases and J by 3 bases, with 12 bases between the two germline ends. CDR1 and CDR2 from the germline V gene are SGDLS and YYNGEE.

This chain uses TRBV7-9 with TRBJ2-1; D is unresolved. Germline CDR1 SEHNR, CDR2 FQNEAQ (reference sequence). V lost 2 bases and J lost 10, with 6 bases in between. The length of the CDR3 is 11 residues. This chain's CDR3 is CASSLYIEQFF. The DNA of the CDR3 is TGTGCCAGCAGCTTATATATCGAGCAGTTCTTC.

The rearrangement links TRBV6-5 to TRBJ1-2, with TRBD1 matching 7 bases. This CDR3 region has 14 residues. After removal of 5 bases from V and 8 bases from J, the junction contained 11 bases not matched to a gene. Per the germline V gene, CDR1 is MNHEY and CDR2 is SVGAGI. CDR3 nucleotides: TGTGCCAGCAGTGCCCTAGACAGGGTGCGAGGCTACACCTTC. Amino acids: CASSALDRVRGYTF.

This clonotype was observed a few times. Sequence at one end of the junction differs from germline and may be a read error. This chain joins TRBV20-1 and TRBJ2-5; 8 bases fit TRBD1. This CDR3 has 15 amino acids. Germline assignment: CDR1 DFQATT and CDR2 SNEGSKA (reference sequence). The CDR3 spells CSALGQGWYQETQCF. In DNA form, the CDR3 reads TGCAGTGCTCTAGGACAGGGATGGTACCAAGAGACCCAGTGCTTC.

The chain carries TRBV20-1 and TRBJ2-5; D unclear. Per germline, CDR1 DFQATT and CDR2 SNEGSKA (reference sequence). The CDR3 has 11 residues. V was trimmed by 6 bases and J by 5 bases, leaving 10 bases between them. The CDR3 reads CSAFRQETQYF. The CDR3 nucleotides are TGCAGTGCATTTCGTCAGGAGACCCAGTACTTC.

The chain uses TRBV4-1 and TRBJ2-1, with D unresolved. Germline V gives CDR1 MGHRA, CDR2 YSYEKL. V gave up 3 bases and J gave up 6 bases, with 12 bases separating them. The CDR3 totals 14 residues. CDR3 nucleotide sequence: TGCGCCAGCAGCCAGATCGTGATGGGCAATGAGCAGTTCTTC. Translation: CASSQIVMGNEQFF.

CDR3 residues: CASSGQMSYEQYF. The CDR3 DNA reads as TGTGCCTCCTCTGGCCAGATGTCGTACGAGCAGTACTTC. The rearrangement links TRBV14 to TRBJ2-7, with unresolved D. The V and J ends lost 11 bases and 4 bases respectively, with 18 bases between them. The germline V gene has CDR1 SGHDN and CDR2 FVKESK. This CDR3 has 13 residues. The variable domain in full, with the rest retrieved from reference TRBV14 and TRBJ2-7, is EAGVTQFPSHSVIEKGQTVTLRCDPISGHDNLYWYRRVMGKEIKFLLHFVKESKQDESGMPNNRFLAERTGGTYSTLKVQPAELEDSGVYFCASSGQMSYEQYFGPGTRLTVT.